The 7 T cell receptor beta chains below all came from one sample that was sequenced in a study of cytotoxic CD8 clonotypes in ibrutinib-treated CLL (TCRdb year 2021). According to the study, the label for this sample's time point signals: progressive disease on ibrutinib. Libraries were made using the immunoSEQ multiplex PCR assay. The table was pulled from immuneACCESS by TCRdb, which kept in-frame rearrangements only. Such tables lose some clones; where checked, under half of the loss comes from unresolved V genes, and the rest has no known cause. The sample profile shows about 270,000 clones; more than 70% of them were found once. About 5% of the sample is taken by the ten largest. Sequenced material: PBMCs, taken at disease progression, from a patient treated with ibrutinib. Every receptor here comes from a human donor with chronic lymphocytic leukemia.

This sequence joins TRBV4-3 and TRBJ2-1; D unresolved. The V end was cut by 3 bases, the J end by 12 bases, with 15 bases between. The germline CDR1 and CDR2 sequences are LGHNA and YSLEER. This CDR3 is built from 13 residues. The chain's CDR3 is CASSQRPSNRQFF. In nucleotides, the CDR3 is TGCGCCAGCAGCCAGCGACCCAGCAATCGGCAGTTCTTC.

This chain joins TRBV29-1 and TRBJ2-7, with D possibly TRBD2 on 5 matching bases. V was clipped by 6 bases and J by 4 bases, with 13 bases between them. CDR1 is SQVTM and CDR2 is ANQGSEA in the germline V gene. The CDR3 runs 12 residues. The CDR3 region is CSVLAHTYEQYF. CDR3 bases: TGCAGCGTCCTAGCACATACTTACGAGCAGTACTTC.

V is TRBV7-9 and J is TRBJ2-2; D is unresolved. In germline, CDR1 is SEHNR, CDR2 FQNEAQ (reference sequence). The CDR3 is 15 amino acids. Trimming pared 5 bases from V and 5 bases from J, leaving 15 bases between. The CDR3 coding sequence is TGTGCCAGCAGCCCAATCCACGGCGCTACCGGGGAGCTGTTTTTT. This codes for CASSPIHGATGELFF. Full variable domain (remainder filled in from reference TRBV7-9 and TRBJ2-2): DTGVSQNPRHKITKRGQNVTFRCDPISEHNRLYWYRQTLGQGPEFLTYFQNEAQLEKSRLLSDRFSAERPKGSFSTLEIQRTEQGDSAMYLCASSPIHGATGELFFGEGSRLTVL.

The sample holds a few counts of this clone. The rearrangement joins TRBV7-9 to TRBJ1-2; D uncertain. This CDR3 is 12 amino acids long. CDR1 SEHNR and CDR2 FQNEAQ come from the germline V gene (reference sequence). Trimming cost V 6 bases and J 6 bases, with 11 bases left between them. This CDR3 reads CASRPQYDGYTF. Here the CDR3 DNA reads TGTGCCAGCAGACCACAATACGATGGCTACACCTTC.

The CDR3 sequence is CASSLTGWNRNTIYF. The CDR3 region has the DNA TGCGCCAGCAGCTTAACAGGTTGGAACAGAAACACCATATATTTT. The rearrangement uses TRBV5-1 and TRBJ1-3; tentative D call: TRBD1 (5 bases). Germline values: CDR1 SGHRS, CDR2 YFSETQ. Deletions cut 2 bases from V and 5 bases from J, with 14 bases between. This CDR3 contains 15 residues.

The CDR3 DNA reads as TGTGCCAGCAGCTTTTATGGGGGGGCTCGAGAGACCCAGTACTTC. This translates into CASSFYGGARETQYF. The chain carries TRBV5-4 and TRBJ2-5; TRBD2 is a possible D gene (7 bases). CDR3 length: 15 residues. V was pared by 2 bases and J by 4 bases, with 15 bases between. The germline gives CDR1 SGHNT, CDR2 YYREEE (reference sequence).

The rearrangement uses TRBV29-1 and TRBJ2-7; 9 positions agree with TRBD2. This CDR3 spans 15 amino acids. V lost 6 bases and J lost 4; bases outside the gene matches: 13. Germline CDR1 reads SQVTM; CDR2 reads ANQGSEA. CDR3 sequence: CSVETVASGMYEQYF. Written as DNA, the CDR3 is TGCAGCGTCGAGACGGTCGCTAGCGGGATGTACGAGCAGTACTTC.